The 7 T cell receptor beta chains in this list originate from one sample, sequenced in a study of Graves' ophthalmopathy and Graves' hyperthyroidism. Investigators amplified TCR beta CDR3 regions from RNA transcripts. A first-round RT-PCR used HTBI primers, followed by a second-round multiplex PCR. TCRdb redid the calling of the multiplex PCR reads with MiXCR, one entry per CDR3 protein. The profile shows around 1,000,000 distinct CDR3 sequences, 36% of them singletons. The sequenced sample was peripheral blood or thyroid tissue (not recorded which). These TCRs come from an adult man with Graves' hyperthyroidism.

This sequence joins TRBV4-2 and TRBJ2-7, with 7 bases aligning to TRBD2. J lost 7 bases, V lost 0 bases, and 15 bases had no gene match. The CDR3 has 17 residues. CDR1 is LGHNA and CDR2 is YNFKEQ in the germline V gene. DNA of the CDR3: TGTGCCAGCAGCCAAGATCTAGGCCTACGGGAGGCCTTTGAGCAGTACTTC. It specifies CASSQDLGLREAFEQYF.

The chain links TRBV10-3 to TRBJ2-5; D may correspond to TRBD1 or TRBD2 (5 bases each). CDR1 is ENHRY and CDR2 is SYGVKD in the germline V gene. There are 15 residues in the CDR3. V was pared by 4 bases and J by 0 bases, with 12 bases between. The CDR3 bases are TGTGCCATCAGTGGAATCGGGACCAACCAAGAGACCCAGTACTTC. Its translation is CAISGIGTNQETQYF.

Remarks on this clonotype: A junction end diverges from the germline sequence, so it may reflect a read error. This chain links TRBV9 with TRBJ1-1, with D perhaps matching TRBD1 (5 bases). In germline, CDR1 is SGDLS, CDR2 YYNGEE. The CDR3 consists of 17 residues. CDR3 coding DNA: TGTGCCAGCAGCGTATCGGCCCTCACAGGAATGAACACTGAAACTTTCTTT. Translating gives CASSVSALTGMNTETFF.

CDR3: CASSLEVVARGTQYF. As DNA, the CDR3 is TGTGCCAGCAGCTTGGAGGTGGTAGCCCGCGGGACCCAGTACTTC. The chain joins TRBV5-6 to TRBJ2-5; D unresolved. Germline V gene sequence: CDR1 SGHDT, CDR2 YYEEEE. Trimming left V 0 bases short and J 7 bases short, with 16 bases between. CDR3 length: 15 amino acids.

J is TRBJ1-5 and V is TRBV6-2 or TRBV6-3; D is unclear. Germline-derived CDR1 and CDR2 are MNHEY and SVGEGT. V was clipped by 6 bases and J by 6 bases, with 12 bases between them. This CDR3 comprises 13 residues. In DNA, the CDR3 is TGTGCCAGCAGCTGGGAGGTACGTCAGCCCCAGCATTTT. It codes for CASSWEVRQPQHF.

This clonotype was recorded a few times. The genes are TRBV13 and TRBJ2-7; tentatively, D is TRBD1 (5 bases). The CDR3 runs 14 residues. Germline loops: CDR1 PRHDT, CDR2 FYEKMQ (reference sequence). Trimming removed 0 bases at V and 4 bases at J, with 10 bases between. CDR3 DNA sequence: TGTGCCAGCAGCTTAGGCGCTCAGGGTTACGAGCAGTACTTC. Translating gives CASSLGAQGYEQYF.

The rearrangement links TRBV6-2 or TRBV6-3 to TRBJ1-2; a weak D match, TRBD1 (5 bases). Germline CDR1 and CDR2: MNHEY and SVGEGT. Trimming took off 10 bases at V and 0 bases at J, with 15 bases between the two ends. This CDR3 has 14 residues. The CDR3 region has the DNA TGTGCCATCAGGGCGGCGCAACCTAACTATGGCTACACCTTC. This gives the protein CAIRAAQPNYGYTF.